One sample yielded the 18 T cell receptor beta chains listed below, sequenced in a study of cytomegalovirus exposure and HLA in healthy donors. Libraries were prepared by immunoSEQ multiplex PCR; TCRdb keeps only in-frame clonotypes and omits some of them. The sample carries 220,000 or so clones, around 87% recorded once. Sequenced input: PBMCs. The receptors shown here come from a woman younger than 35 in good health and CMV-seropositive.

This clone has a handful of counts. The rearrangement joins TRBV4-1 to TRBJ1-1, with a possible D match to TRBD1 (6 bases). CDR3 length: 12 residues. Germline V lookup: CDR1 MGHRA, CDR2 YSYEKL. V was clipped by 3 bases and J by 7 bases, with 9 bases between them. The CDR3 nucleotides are TGCGCCAGCAGCCAGGGGACATTTGAAGCTTTCTTT. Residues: CASSQGTFEAFF.

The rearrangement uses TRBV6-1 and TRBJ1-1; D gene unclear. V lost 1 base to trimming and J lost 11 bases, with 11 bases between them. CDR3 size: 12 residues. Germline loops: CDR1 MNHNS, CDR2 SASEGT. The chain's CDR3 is CASSEVGRSAFF. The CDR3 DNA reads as TGTGCCAGCAGTGAAGTGGGCCGCAGTGCTTTCTTT.

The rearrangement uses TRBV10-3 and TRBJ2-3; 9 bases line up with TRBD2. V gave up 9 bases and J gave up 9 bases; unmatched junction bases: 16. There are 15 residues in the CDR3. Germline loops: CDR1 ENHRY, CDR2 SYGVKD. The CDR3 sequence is CAISPQAGGPGTQYF. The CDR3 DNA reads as TGTGCCATTTCCCCTCAGGCGGGAGGGCCGGGGACGCAGTATTTT.

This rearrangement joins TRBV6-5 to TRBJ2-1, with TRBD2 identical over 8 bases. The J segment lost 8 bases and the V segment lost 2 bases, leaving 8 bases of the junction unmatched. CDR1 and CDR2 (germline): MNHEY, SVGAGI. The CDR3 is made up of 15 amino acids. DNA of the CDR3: TGTGCCAGCAGTTACAAGTTAGCGGGGAACGATGAGCAGTTCTTC. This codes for CASSYKLAGNDEQFF.

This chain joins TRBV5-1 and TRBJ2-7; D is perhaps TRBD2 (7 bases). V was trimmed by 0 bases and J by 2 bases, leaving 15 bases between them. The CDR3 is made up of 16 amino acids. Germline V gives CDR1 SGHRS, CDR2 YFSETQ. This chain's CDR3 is CASSLEGGLITYEQYF. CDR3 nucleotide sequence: TGCGCCAGCAGCTTGGAGGGGGGGCTAATCACCTACGAGCAGTACTTC.

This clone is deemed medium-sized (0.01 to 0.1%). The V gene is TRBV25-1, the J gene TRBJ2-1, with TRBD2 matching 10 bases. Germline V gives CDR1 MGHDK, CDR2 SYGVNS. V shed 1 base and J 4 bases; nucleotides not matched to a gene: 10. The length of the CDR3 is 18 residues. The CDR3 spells CASSESAEREGGYNEQFF. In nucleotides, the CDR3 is TGTGCCAGCAGTGAATCAGCAGAGCGGGAGGGTGGTTACAATGAGCAGTTCTTC. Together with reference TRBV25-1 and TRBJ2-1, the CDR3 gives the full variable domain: EADIYQTPRYLVIGTGKKITLECSQTMGHDKMYWYQQDPGMELHLIHYSYGVNSTEKGDLSSESTVSRIRTEHFPLTLESARPSHTSQYLCASSESAEREGGYNEQFFGPGTRLTVL.

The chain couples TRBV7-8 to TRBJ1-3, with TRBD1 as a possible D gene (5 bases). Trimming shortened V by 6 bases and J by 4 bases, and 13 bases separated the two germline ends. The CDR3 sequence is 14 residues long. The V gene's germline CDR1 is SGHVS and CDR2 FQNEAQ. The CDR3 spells CASSFEYRGNTIYF. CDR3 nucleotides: TGTGCCAGCAGTTTCGAATACAGGGGAAACACCATATATTTT.

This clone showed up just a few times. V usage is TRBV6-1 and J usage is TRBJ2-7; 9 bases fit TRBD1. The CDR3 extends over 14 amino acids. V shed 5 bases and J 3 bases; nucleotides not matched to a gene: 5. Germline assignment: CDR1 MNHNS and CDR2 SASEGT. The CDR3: CASSQDRGGYEQYF. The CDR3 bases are TGTGCCAGCAGTCAGGACAGGGGAGGCTACGAGCAGTACTTC.

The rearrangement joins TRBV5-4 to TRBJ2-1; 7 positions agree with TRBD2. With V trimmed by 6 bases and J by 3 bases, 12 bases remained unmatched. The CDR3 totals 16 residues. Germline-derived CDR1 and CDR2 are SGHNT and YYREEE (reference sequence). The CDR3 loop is CASTSKAGTRYNEQFF. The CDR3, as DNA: TGTGCCAGCACTTCGAAAGCGGGAACTCGCTACAATGAGCAGTTCTTC.

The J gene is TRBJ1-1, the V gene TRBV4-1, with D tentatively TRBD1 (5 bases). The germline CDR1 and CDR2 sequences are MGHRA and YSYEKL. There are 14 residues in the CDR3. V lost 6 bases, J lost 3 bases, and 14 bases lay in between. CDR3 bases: TGCGCCAGCAGGGCAGGGACTGGGTACACTGAAGCTTTCTTT. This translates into CASRAGTGYTEAFF.

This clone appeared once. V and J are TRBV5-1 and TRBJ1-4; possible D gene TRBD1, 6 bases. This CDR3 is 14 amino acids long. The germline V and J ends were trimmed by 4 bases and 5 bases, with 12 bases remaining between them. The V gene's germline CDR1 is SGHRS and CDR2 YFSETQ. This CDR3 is CASSPAGVNEKLFF. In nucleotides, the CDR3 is TGCGCCAGCAGCCCTGCAGGGGTAAATGAAAAACTGTTTTTT.

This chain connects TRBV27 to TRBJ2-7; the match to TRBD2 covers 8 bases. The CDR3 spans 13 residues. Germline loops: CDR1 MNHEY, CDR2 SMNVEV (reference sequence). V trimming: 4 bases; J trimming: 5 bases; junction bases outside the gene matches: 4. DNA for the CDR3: TGTGCCAGCAGTTCCTTTAGCGGGAACGAGCAGTACTTC. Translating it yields CASSSFSGNEQYF.

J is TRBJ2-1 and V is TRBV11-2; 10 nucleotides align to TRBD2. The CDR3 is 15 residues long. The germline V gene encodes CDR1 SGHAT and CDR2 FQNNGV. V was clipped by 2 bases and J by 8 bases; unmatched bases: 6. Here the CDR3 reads CASSLMLAGVDEQFF. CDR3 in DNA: TGTGCCAGCAGCTTAATGCTAGCGGGAGTAGATGAGCAGTTCTTC.

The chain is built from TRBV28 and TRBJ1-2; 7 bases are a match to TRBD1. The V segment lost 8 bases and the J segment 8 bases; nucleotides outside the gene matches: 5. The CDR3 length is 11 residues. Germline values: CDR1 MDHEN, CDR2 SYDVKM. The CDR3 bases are TGTGCCAGCCGGGACAGTTTAGGCTACACCTTC. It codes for CASRDSLGYTF.

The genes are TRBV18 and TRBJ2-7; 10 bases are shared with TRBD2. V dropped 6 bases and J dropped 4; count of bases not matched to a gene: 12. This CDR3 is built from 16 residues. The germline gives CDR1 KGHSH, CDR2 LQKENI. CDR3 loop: CASSNPLAGNPYEQYF. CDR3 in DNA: TGTGCCAGCTCGAACCCACTAGCGGGAAACCCGTACGAGCAGTACTTC.

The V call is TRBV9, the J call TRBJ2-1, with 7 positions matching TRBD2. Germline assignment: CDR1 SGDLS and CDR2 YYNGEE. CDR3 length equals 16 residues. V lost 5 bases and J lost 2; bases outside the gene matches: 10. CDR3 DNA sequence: TGTGCCAGCAGTTTGGGGGGGTCGCACCCCTACAATGAGCAGTTCTTC. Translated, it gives CASSLGGSHPYNEQFF. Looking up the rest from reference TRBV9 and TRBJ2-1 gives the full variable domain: DSGVTQTPKHLITATGQRVTLRCSPRSGDLSVYWYQQSLDQGLQFLIQYYNGEERAKGNILERFSAQQFPDLHSELNLSSLELGDSALYFCASSLGGSHPYNEQFFGPGTRLTVL.

The CDR3 here is CASSPSGRPKTQYF. For the CDR3, the DNA is TGTGCCAGCAGTCCCAGCGGGAGGCCTAAGACCCAGTACTTC. This chain joins TRBV27 and TRBJ2-5; 9 bases map to TRBD2. The CDR3 sequence is 14 residues long. V shed 5 bases and J 6 bases; nucleotides not matched to a gene: 7. From germline, CDR1 is MNHEY and CDR2 SMNVEV (reference sequence).

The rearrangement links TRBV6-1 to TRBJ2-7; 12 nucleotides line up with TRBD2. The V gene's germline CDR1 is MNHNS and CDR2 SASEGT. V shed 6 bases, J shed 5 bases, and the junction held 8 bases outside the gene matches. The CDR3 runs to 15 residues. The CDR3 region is CASRRSGTSGHEQYF. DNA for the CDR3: TGTGCCAGCAGGAGATCGGGGACTAGCGGGCACGAGCAGTACTTC.